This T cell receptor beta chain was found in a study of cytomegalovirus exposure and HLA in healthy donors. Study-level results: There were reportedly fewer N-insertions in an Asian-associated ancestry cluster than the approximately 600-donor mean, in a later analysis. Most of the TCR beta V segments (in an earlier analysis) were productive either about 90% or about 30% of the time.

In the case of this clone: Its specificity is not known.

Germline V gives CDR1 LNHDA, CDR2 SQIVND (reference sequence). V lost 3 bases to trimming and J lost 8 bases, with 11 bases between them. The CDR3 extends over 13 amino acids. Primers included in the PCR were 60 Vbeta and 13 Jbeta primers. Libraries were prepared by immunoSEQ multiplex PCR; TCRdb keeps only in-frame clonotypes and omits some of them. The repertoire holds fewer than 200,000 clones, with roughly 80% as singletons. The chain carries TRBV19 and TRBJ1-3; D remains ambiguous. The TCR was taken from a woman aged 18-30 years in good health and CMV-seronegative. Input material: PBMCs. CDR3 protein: CASSIEWHDTIYF. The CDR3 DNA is TGTGCCAGTAGTATCGAATGGCATGACACCATATATTTT.